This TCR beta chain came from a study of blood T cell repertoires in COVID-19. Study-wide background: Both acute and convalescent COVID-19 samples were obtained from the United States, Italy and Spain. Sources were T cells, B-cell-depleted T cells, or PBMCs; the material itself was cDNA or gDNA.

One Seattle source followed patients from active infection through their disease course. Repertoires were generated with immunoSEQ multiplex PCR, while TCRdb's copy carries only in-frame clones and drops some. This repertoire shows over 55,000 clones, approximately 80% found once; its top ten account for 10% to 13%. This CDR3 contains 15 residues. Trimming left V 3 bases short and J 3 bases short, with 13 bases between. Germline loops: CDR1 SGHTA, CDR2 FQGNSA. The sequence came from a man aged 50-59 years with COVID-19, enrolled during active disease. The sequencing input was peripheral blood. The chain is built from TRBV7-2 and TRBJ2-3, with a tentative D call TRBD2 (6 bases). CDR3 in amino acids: CASSFQTGRTDTQYF. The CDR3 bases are TGTGCCAGCAGCTTTCAGACGGGGAGGACAGATACGCAGTATTTT.